A selection of T cell receptor beta chains follows, all from one sample in a study of shared clonotypes between healthy human individuals. Assay used: immunoSEQ multiplex PCR; TCRdb lists only in-frame clones, some missing. The sample has 1.5 million to 2.5 million clones; about 95% are singletons. Sequencing was carried out using naive CD8+ T cells sorted from blood. The source of these receptors is a man younger than 30 in good health. Both conserved end residues are part of each CDR3. Fields, in order: clone size, CDR3 length, J gene, V gene, D gene, CDR3 DNA, CDR3 protein. D genes are given only for firm matches. The size of a clone is reported for some rows only, either as once, few or many, or as a class for expanded clones.

abundance: NA
len: 13
j_gene: TRBJ1-4
v_gene: TRBV27
d_gene: NA
CDR3nt: TGTGCCAGCAGTCCAGCAACTAATGAAAAACTGTTTTTT
CDR3aa: CASSPATNEKLFF

abundance: NA
len: 17
j_gene: TRBJ2-7
v_gene: TRBV4-1
d_gene: TRBD2
CDR3nt: TGCGCCAGCAGCCAGGCGGCTAGCGGGAGTCTCTTTCGGGAGCAGTACTTC
CDR3aa: CASSQAASGSLFREQYF

abundance: NA
len: 13
j_gene: TRBJ2-7
v_gene: TRBV9
d_gene: NA
CDR3nt: TGTGCCAGCAGCCCCCCCGGGGCCTACGAGCAGTACTTC
CDR3aa: CASSPPGAYEQYF

abundance: once
len: 14
j_gene: TRBJ1-2
v_gene: TRBV9
d_gene: TRBD1
CDR3nt: TGTGCCAGCAGCGCTGGGACAGCTAACTATGGCTACACCTTC
CDR3aa: CASSAGTANYGYTF

abundance: NA
len: 15
j_gene: TRBJ2-7
v_gene: TRBV27
d_gene: TRBD1
CDR3nt: TGTGCCAGCAGTTTAGAGACAGGGGAAACCTACGAGCAGTACTTC
CDR3aa: CASSLETGETYEQYF

abundance: NA
len: 15
j_gene: TRBJ1-2
v_gene: TRBV7-9
d_gene: NA
CDR3nt: TGTGCCAGCGAGTTTATACGGGGGGAAGCCTATGGCTACACCTTC
CDR3aa: CASEFIRGEAYGYTF

abundance: NA
len: 17
j_gene: TRBJ2-1
v_gene: TRBV4-1
d_gene: TRBD2
CDR3nt: TGCGCCAGCAGCCCCAGAGGGGCGGGGGGTTCCTACAATGAGCAGTTCTTC
CDR3aa: CASSPRGAGGSYNEQFF

abundance: NA
len: 13
j_gene: TRBJ1-2
v_gene: TRBV29-1
d_gene: NA
CDR3nt: TGCAGCGTACCATCAGACAGGTCGTCCGGCTACACCTTC
CDR3aa: CSVPSDRSSGYTF

abundance: NA
len: 14
j_gene: TRBJ2-1
v_gene: TRBV7-9
d_gene: TRBD2
CDR3nt: TGTGCCAGCACTAGCGGGAGCTCCTACAATGAGCAGTTCTTC
CDR3aa: CASTSGSSYNEQFF

abundance: NA
len: 16
j_gene: TRBJ1-1
v_gene: TRBV14
d_gene: TRBD1
CDR3nt: TGTGCCAGCAGCCAAGGAGCAGGGGGCCTCGACACTGAAGCTTTCTTT
CDR3aa: CASSQGAGGLDTEAFF

abundance: NA
len: 13
j_gene: TRBJ1-2
v_gene: TRBV10-2
d_gene: TRBD1
CDR3nt: TGCGCCAGCGCACCGGGACAGGGCTATGGCTACACCTTC
CDR3aa: CASAPGQGYGYTF

abundance: NA
len: 14
j_gene: TRBJ2-7
v_gene: TRBV6-5
d_gene: TRBD1
CDR3nt: TGTGCCAGCAGTTACTCGCCAGGGGGAAGCGAGCAGTACTTC
CDR3aa: CASSYSPGGSEQYF

abundance: NA
len: 11
j_gene: TRBJ2-7
v_gene: TRBV6-1
d_gene: NA
CDR3nt: TGTGCCAGCAGTTGGGGTGGCGAGCAGTACTTC
CDR3aa: CASSWGGEQYF

abundance: NA
len: 17
j_gene: TRBJ1-1
v_gene: TRBV14
d_gene: NA
CDR3nt: TGTGCCAGCAGCCAAGATCACTTCGCGGCTTTGAACACTGAAGCTTTCTTT
CDR3aa: CASSQDHFAALNTEAFF

abundance: NA
len: 15
j_gene: TRBJ1-1
v_gene: TRBV2
d_gene: TRBD1
CDR3nt: TGTGCCAGCAACGGACAGGGACAAGAGAACACTGAAGCTTTCTTT
CDR3aa: CASNGQGQENTEAFF

abundance: NA
len: 17
j_gene: TRBJ1-3
v_gene: TRBV9
d_gene: NA
CDR3nt: TGTGCCAGCAGCGTAGTAGGGCCTCCGGGGGCTGGAAACACCATATATTTT
CDR3aa: CASSVVGPPGAGNTIYF